This T cell receptor beta chain is from a study of blood T cell repertoires in COVID-19. This clone was seen only a few times. The ends were cut back, 4 bases at V and 3 bases at J, with 15 bases in the middle. The germline V gene encodes CDR1 LNHNV and CDR2 YYDKDF (reference sequence). The CDR3 length is 15 residues. Only in-frame clones appear in the TCRdb table, and some are missing; sequencing was by immunoSEQ multiplex PCR. Seen here are some 31,000 clones, about nine tenths observed once, and the top ten hold almost 10%. Sequences were obtained from peripheral blood. This sequence was found in a human donor with active COVID-19. The donor label of this sample is uncertain. The rearrangement links TRBV15 to TRBJ1-2, with D unclear. The CDR3 sequence: CATSTTPPEDYGYTF. The CDR3, as DNA: TGTGCCACCAGCACCACACCCCCCGAAGACTATGGCTACACCTTC.